The T cell receptor beta chain under discussion was sequenced for a study of shared clonotypes between healthy human individuals. Across the study: Two women and a few men aged 18 to 49 made up the donors.

This clone appeared a single time. Sequencing was performed with immunoSEQ multiplex PCR; in TCRdb, only in-frame clones are kept and a portion is missing. The repertoire consists of a few million clones, with around nine tenths occurring once and the leading ten covering about 0.13%. Sequenced input: naive CD4+ T cells sorted from blood. Subset: CD45RA+ positively selected. This TCR came from a young man in good health.

The CDR3 reads CASSLEQGTPRGYTF. In nucleotides, the CDR3 is TGTGCCAGCAGCTTAGAACAGGGTACCCCACGTGGCTACACCTTC. The rearrangement uses TRBV7-2 and TRBJ1-2, with D maybe TRBD1 (6 bases). Between the trimmed V and J ends, which lost 1 base and 7 bases, there was a span of 16 bases. This CDR3 has 15 amino acids. Germline lookup yields CDR1 SGHTA and CDR2 FQGNSA.